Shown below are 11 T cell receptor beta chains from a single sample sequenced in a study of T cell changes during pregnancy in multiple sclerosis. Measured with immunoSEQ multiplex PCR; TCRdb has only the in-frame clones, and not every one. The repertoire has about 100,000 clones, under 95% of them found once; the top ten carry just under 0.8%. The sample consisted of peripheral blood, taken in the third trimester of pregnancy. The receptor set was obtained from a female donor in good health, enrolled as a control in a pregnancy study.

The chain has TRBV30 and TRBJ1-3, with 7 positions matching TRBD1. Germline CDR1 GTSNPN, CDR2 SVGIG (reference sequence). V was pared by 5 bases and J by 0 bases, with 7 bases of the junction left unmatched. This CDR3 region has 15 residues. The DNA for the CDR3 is TGTGCCTGGGACAGGGTGAGGGTCTCTGGAAACACCATATATTTT. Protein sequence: CAWDRVRVSGNTIYF.

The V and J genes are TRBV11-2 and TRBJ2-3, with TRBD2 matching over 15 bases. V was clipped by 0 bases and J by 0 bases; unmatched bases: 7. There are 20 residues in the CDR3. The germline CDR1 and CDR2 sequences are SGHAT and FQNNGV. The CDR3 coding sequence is TGTGCCAGCAGCTTAGAGGTTAGGGGACTAGCGGGGGGAAGCACAGATACGCAGTATTTT. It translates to CASSLEVRGLAGGSTDTQYF.

The CDR3 bases are TGTGCCAGCACCTCACCCTCGGGACAAAACACCGGGGAGCTGTTTTTT. It codes for CASTSPSGQNTGELFF. The chain links TRBV7-3 to TRBJ2-2, with a tentative D call TRBD1 (6 bases). The CDR3 contains 16 residues. V was shortened by 7 bases and J by 2 bases, with 17 bases between the two germline ends. Germline V lookup: CDR1 SGHTA, CDR2 FQGTGA.

The CDR3 loop is CASGEAGTANEKLFF. The CDR3 DNA reads as TGTGCCAGTGGCGAGGCGGGGACGGCTAATGAAAAACTGTTTTTT. The chain has TRBV2 and TRBJ1-4; TRBD1 might be the D (5 bases). Germline loops: CDR1 SNHLY, CDR2 FYNNEI. This CDR3 spans 15 amino acids. The V gene lost 9 bases and the J gene lost 3 bases, with 17 bases spanning the gap. Combining the CDR3 with reference TRBV2 and TRBJ1-4 gives the whole variable domain EPEVTQTPSHQVTQMGQEVILRCVPISNHLYFYWYRQILGQKVEFLVSFYNNEISEKSEIFDDQFSVERPDGSNFTLKIRSTKLEDSAMYFCASGEAGTANEKLFFGSGTQLSVL.

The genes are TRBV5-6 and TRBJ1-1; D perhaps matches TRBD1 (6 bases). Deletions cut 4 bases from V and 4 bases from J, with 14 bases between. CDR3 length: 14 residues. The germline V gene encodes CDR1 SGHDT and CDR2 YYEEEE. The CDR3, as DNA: TGTGCCAGCAGCCCCACAGGGATGGGCACTGAAGCTTTCTTT. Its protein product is CASSPTGMGTEAFF. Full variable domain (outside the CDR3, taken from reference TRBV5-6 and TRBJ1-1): DAGVTQSPTHLIKTRGQQVTLRCSPKSGHDTVSWYQQALGQGPQFIFQYYEEEERQRGNFPDRFSGHQFPNYSSELNVNALLLGDSALYLCASSPTGMGTEAFFGQGTRLTVV.

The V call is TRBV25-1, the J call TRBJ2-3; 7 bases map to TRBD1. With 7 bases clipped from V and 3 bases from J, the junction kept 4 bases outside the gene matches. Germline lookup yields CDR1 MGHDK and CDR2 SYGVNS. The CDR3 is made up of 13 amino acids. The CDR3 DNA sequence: TGTGCCAGCACCCCACAGGGGACAGATACGCAGTATTTT. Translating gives CASTPQGTDTQYF. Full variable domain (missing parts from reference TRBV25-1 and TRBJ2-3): EADIYQTPRYLVIGTGKKITLECSQTMGHDKMYWYQQDPGMELHLIHYSYGVNSTEKGDLSSESTVSRIRTEHFPLTLESARPSHTSQYLCASTPQGTDTQYFGPGTRLTVL.

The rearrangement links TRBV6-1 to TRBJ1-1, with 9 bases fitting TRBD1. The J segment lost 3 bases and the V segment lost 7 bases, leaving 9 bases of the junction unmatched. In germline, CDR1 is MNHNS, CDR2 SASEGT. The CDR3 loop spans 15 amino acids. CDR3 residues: CASKRPNRGHTEAFF. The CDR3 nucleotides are TGTGCCAGCAAGAGACCGAACAGGGGGCACACTGAAGCTTTCTTT.

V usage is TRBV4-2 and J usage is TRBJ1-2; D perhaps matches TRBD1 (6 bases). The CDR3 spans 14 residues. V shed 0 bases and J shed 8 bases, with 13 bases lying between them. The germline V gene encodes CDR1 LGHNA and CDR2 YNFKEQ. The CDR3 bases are TGTGCCAGCAGCCAAGAGAAGGGGGGGAGAGGCTACACCTTC. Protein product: CASSQEKGGRGYTF.

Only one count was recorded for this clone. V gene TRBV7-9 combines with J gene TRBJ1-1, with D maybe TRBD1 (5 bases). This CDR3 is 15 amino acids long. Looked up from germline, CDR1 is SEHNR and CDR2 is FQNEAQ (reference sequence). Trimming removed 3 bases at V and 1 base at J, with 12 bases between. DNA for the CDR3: TGTGCCAGCAGCTTCCCTCAGGGTCGGAACACTGAAGCTTTCTTT. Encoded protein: CASSFPQGRNTEAFF.

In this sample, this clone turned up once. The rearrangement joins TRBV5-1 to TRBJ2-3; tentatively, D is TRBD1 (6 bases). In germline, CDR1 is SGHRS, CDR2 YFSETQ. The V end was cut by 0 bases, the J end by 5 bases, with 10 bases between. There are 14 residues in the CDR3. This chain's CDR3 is CASSLDRVLDTQYF. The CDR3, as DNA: TGCGCCAGCAGCTTGGACAGGGTTCTAGATACGCAGTATTTT.

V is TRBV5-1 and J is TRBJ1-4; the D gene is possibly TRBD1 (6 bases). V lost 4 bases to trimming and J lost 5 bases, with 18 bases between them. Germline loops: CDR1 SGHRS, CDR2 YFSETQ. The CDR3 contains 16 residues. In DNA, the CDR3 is TGCGCCAGCAGCGATCCTACCCAGGGGCGAAATGAAAAACTGTTTTTT. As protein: CASSDPTQGRNEKLFF.